The rows below give T cell receptor beta chains drawn from one sample of a study of CD8 T cells in ankylosing spondylitis. TCRdb independently ran MiXCR on the 5' RACE reads; one entry per CDR3 protein. Of approximately 300,000 distinct CDR3 sequences in the sample, 20% were seen once. The sequenced sample consisted of blood, either unsorted or a sorted T cell fraction (not recorded which). The receptor set was obtained from a female donor with ankylosing spondylitis or in good health (not recorded which). Each CDR3 is given with its conserved first and last residue. D genes are given only for firm matches. Clone size is given for some rows only: seen once, a few or many times, or a class if the clone is expanded.

clone_size	cdr3_length	v_call	d_call	j_call	cdr3_aa	cdr3_nt
NA	17	TRBV12-5	NA	TRBJ1-1	CASGLVLSGQAHHGAFF	TGTGCTAGTGGTTTGGTACTTTCGGGACAAGCCCACCATGGAGCTTTCTTT
many	15	TRBV10-3	TRBD1	TRBJ2-1	CAISATRDRGNEQFF	TGTGCCATCAGTGCTACCCGGGACAGGGGCAATGAGCAGTTCTTC
NA	16	TRBV4-3	TRBD1	TRBJ2-5	CASSQSRDRVWETQYF	TGCGCCAGCAGCCAGTCGCGGGACAGGGTTTGGGAGACCCAGTACTTC
NA	14	TRBV6-1	NA	TRBJ1-1	CASKTNVRGSEAFF	TGTGCCAGCAAGACGAATGTGAGGGGCTCTGAAGCTTTCTTT
few	16	TRBV18	NA	TRBJ2-7	CASSPRARASSYEQYF	TGTGCCAGCTCACCACGGGCCAGGGCCAGCTCCTACGAGCAGTACTTC
few	13	TRBV30	NA	TRBJ1-5	CAWSRNSNQPQHF	TGTGCCTGGAGTCGCAATAGCAATCAGCCCCAGCATTTT
NA	11	TRBV7-2	NA	TRBJ2-7	CASSLQREQYF	TGTGCCAGCAGCTTACAGCGCGAGCAGTACTTC
NA	12	TRBV21-1	NA	TRBJ2-7	CASSKVSYEQYF	TGTGCCAGCAGCAAAGTCTCCTACGAGCAGTACTTC
NA	13	TRBV20-1	NA	TRBJ2-7	CSVRVKMGYEQYF	TGCAGTGTTCGCGTCAAGATGGGCTACGAGCAGTACTTC
few	15	TRBV20-1	NA	TRBJ1-6	CSASLGQGSNSPLHF	TGCAGTGCTAGTCTAGGTCAGGGAAGTAATTCACCCCTCCACTTT
NA	17	TRBV10-3	TRBD2	TRBJ2-3	CAISEGWLADRTDTQYF	TGTGCCATCAGTGAAGGGTGGCTAGCGGACCGCACAGATACGCAGTATTTT
NA	17	TRBV20-1	NA	TRBJ2-3	CSARDQGGAGPTDTQYF	TGCAGTGCTAGAGATCAAGGAGGGGCGGGACCCACAGATACGCAGTATTTT
few	13	TRBV20-1	TRBD2	TRBJ2-5	CSGGLAGMETQYF	TGCAGTGGGGGGCTAGCGGGAATGGAGACCCAGTACTTC
few	15	TRBV12-3/TRBV12-4	TRBD1	TRBJ2-5	CASSLSTGAWETQYF	TGTGCCAGCAGCTTGAGCACAGGGGCTTGGGAGACCCAGTACTTC
few	13	TRBV29-1	TRBD2	TRBJ2-7	CSVRLADLSEQYF	TGCAGCGTCAGACTAGCAGACCTCTCCGAGCAGTACTTC
few	14	TRBV20-1	TRBD1	TRBJ1-2	CSARFGTGNGGYTF	TGCAGTGCTAGATTTGGGACAGGGAATGGGGGCTACACCTTC
NA	14	TRBV12-3/TRBV12-4	NA	TRBJ1-1	CASTLGASLSEAFF	TGTGCCAGCACCCTGGGAGCTTCTCTTAGTGAAGCTTTCTTT
many	13	TRBV5-1	NA	TRBJ2-7	CASSEDPYYEQYF	TGCGCCAGCAGCGAAGACCCTTACTACGAGCAGTACTTC
NA	14	TRBV20-1	NA	TRBJ2-7	CSAMLGTVDYEQYF	TGCAGTGCTATGTTAGGGACGGTAGACTACGAGCAGTACTTC
NA	15	TRBV24-1	NA	TRBJ1-2	CATSDPRDGYYGYTF	TGTGCCACCAGTGACCCGCGGGACGGATACTATGGCTACACCTTC
NA	13	TRBV5-6	NA	TRBJ2-7	CAISPGGPYEQYF	TGTGCCATCAGCCCCGGGGGACCCTACGAGCAGTACTTC
NA	16	TRBV9	NA	TRBJ1-2	CASSVAVRGRAYGYTF	TGTGCCAGCAGCGTAGCTGTACGGGGGCGAGCCTATGGCTACACCTTC
NA	14	TRBV15	TRBD1	TRBJ2-7	CATSSRQGGYEQYF	TGTGCCACCAGCAGCCGACAGGGCGGTTACGAGCAGTACTTC
NA	18	TRBV7-8	NA	TRBJ1-5	CASSLVLGRGVLSQPQHF	TGTGCCAGCAGCTTAGTTTTAGGCCGGGGGGTATTAAGTCAGCCCCAGCATTTT
many	15	TRBV12-3/TRBV12-4	TRBD1	TRBJ1-6	CASSPGQGNDSPLHF	TGTGCCAGCAGCCCTGGACAGGGGAACGATTCACCCCTCCACTTT
few	13	TRBV29-1	NA	TRBJ2-7	CSVVIRSSYEQYF	TGCAGCGTTGTAATCAGGAGCTCCTACGAGCAGTACTTC
NA	15	TRBV27	TRBD1	TRBJ2-1	CATLFRQGLHNEQFF	TGTGCCACCCTTTTTCGACAGGGGCTCCACAATGAGCAGTTCTTC
NA	16	TRBV3-1	NA	TRBJ2-5	CASSPPGGGPQETQYF	TGTGCCAGCAGCCCTCCAGGGGGAGGGCCCCAAGAGACCCAGTACTTC
NA	13	TRBV30	TRBD2	TRBJ2-1	CAWKTSGTNEQFF	TGTGCCTGGAAGACTAGCGGGACAAATGAGCAGTTCTTC
many	14	TRBV29-1	TRBD1	TRBJ1-2	CSVEAPTGGWGYTF	TGCAGCGTTGAAGCGCCGACAGGGGGCTGGGGCTACACCTTC
NA	14	TRBV7-9	NA	TRBJ2-7	CASPTGIASYEQYF	TGTGCCAGCCCCACCGGGATCGCCTCCTACGAGCAGTACTTC
few	14	TRBV20-1	NA	TRBJ1-2	CSAHVGAANYGYTF	TGCAGTGCCCACGTGGGGGCGGCTAACTATGGCTACACCTTC
few	16	TRBV2	NA	TRBJ1-6	CASSPQSGFYNSPLHF	TGTGCCAGCAGCCCTCAGTCGGGATTCTATAATTCACCCCTCCACTTT
NA	14	TRBV6-1	TRBD2	TRBJ2-1	CASSGGGSINEQFF	TGTGCCAGCAGTGGTGGCGGGAGTATTAATGAGCAGTTCTTC
NA	20	TRBV12-3/TRBV12-4	TRBD1	TRBJ2-3	CASSPPDRGKGRVYTDTQYF	TGTGCCAGCAGTCCCCCAGACAGGGGGAAGGGACGCGTCTATACAGATACGCAGTATTTT
NA	14	TRBV28	NA	TRBJ2-7	CASSFGPVSYEQYF	TGTGCCAGCAGTTTTGGCCCGGTCTCCTACGAGCAGTACTTC
NA	14	TRBV6-1	NA	TRBJ1-1	CASRTAKMNTEAFF	TGTGCCAGCCGGACCGCTAAGATGAACACTGAAGCTTTCTTT
NA	16	TRBV5-1	TRBD2	TRBJ2-1	CASSLSTSGGYNEQFF	TGCGCCAGCAGCTTGTCCACTAGCGGGGGCTACAATGAGCAGTTCTTC
NA	11	TRBV6-6	NA	TRBJ2-7	CAIKTTYEQYF	TGTGCCATCAAGACTACCTACGAGCAGTACTTC
few	16	TRBV7-6	TRBD2	TRBJ2-5	CASSLGAAGGRETQYF	TGTGCCAGCAGCTTAGGGGCAGCGGGAGGGCGAGAGACCCAGTACTTC
many	14	TRBV5-1	TRBD1	TRBJ1-2	CASSSTGGNYGYTF	TGCGCCAGCAGCTCGACAGGGGGTAACTATGGCTACACCTTC
NA	16	TRBV12-3/TRBV12-4	NA	TRBJ2-1	CASIPNAGLSYNEQFF	TGTGCCAGCATCCCAAATGCAGGGTTATCCTACAATGAGCAGTTCTTC
many	18	TRBV15	NA	TRBJ1-1	CATSRDAPIARENTEAFF	TGTGCCACCAGCAGAGATGCGCCAATTGCCAGGGAGAACACTGAAGCTTTCTTT
once	13	TRBV5-1	NA	TRBJ1-2	CASSLVGTYGYTF	TGCGCCAGCAGCTTGGTGGGGACTTATGGCTACACCTTC
few	14	TRBV12-3/TRBV12-4	NA	TRBJ2-1	CASTVTGDYNEQFF	TGTGCCAGCACCGTGACAGGCGACTACAATGAGCAGTTCTTC
few	14	TRBV6-1	TRBD1	TRBJ1-5	CASSQTGESLPQHF	TGTGCCAGCAGCCAGACAGGGGAGTCTCTGCCCCAGCATTTT
NA	19	TRBV11-2	NA	TRBJ2-7	CASSSLGGWGPKDGYEQYF	TGTGCCAGCAGCTCCCTAGGGGGGTGGGGACCGAAGGATGGCTACGAGCAGTACTTC
NA	14	TRBV29-1	TRBD1	TRBJ2-3	CSVARTGARDTQYF	TGCAGCGTCGCTAGGACAGGGGCGAGAGATACGCAGTATTTT
many	15	TRBV5-6	NA	TRBJ2-1	CASSRLSDSYNEQFF	TGTGCCAGCAGCCGGCTGAGCGACTCCTACAATGAGCAGTTCTTC
few	20	TRBV4-3	TRBD2	TRBJ2-3	CASSQEGPSGRAQGTDTQYF	TGCGCCAGCAGCCAAGAGGGCCCTAGCGGGAGGGCTCAGGGTACAGATACGCAGTATTTT
NA	15	TRBV25-1	NA	TRBJ2-1	CASSPPGFSYNEQFF	TGTGCCAGCAGTCCACCGGGGTTCTCCTACAATGAGCAGTTCTTC
NA	11	TRBV12-3/TRBV12-4	NA	TRBJ2-7	CASSLGRPLYF	TGTGCCAGCAGTTTGGGCAGGCCTCTTTATTTC
NA	15	TRBV24-1	NA	TRBJ2-5	CATSEGYRGKETQYF	TGTGCCACCAGTGAAGGATATAGGGGGAAAGAGACCCAGTACTTC
NA	14	TRBV7-2	NA	TRBJ2-1	CASSPAGLFNEQFF	TGTGCCAGCAGCCCTGCAGGACTTTTCAATGAGCAGTTCTTC
many	14	TRBV20-1	NA	TRBJ2-7	CSARVGEPSYEQYF	TGCAGTGCTAGAGTCGGGGAACCCTCCTACGAGCAGTACTTC
many	14	TRBV20-1	NA	TRBJ2-7	CSAYLAADFYEQYF	TGCAGTGCGTACCTTGCAGCCGACTTCTACGAGCAGTACTTC
few	14	TRBV7-2	NA	TRBJ2-7	CASSLELGPLEQYF	TGTGCCAGCAGCTTAGAGTTAGGGCCCCTAGAGCAGTACTTC